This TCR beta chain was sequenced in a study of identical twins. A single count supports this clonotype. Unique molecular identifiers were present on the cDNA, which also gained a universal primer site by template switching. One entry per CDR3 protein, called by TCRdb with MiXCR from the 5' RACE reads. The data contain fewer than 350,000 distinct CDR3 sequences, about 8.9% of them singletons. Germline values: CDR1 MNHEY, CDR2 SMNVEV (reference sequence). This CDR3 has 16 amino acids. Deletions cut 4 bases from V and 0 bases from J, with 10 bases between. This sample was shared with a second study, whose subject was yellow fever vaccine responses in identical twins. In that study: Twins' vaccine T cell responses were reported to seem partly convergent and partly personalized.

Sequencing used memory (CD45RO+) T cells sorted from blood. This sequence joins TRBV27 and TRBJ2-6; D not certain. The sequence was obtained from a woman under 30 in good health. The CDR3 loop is CASSSVFPSGANVLTF. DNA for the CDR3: TGTGCCAGCAGTTCAGTATTTCCCTCTGGGGCCAACGTCCTGACTTTC.